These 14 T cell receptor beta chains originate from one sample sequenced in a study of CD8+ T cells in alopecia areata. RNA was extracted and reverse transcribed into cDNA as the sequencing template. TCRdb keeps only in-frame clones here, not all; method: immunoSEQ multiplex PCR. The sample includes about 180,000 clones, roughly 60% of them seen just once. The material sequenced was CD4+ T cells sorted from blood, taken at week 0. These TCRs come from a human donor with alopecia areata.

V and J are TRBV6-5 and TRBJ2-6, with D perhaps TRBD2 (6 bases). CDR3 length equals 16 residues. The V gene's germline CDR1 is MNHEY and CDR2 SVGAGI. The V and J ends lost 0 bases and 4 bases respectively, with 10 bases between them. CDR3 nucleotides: TGTGCCAGCAGTTACTCGAGCGGGCCCGGGGCCAACGTCCTGACTTTC. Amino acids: CASSYSSGPGANVLTF.

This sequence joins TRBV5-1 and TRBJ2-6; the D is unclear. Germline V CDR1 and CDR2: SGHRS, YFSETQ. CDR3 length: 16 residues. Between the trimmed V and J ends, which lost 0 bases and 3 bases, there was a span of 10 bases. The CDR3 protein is CASSLELGRGANVLTF. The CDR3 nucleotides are TGCGCCAGCAGCTTGGAGTTAGGGCGTGGGGCCAACGTCCTGACTTTC. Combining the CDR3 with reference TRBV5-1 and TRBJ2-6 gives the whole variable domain KAGVTQTPRYLIKTRGQQVTLSCSPISGHRSVSWYQQTPGQGLQFLFEYFSETQRNKGNFPGRFSGRQFSNSRSEMNVSTLELGDSALYLCASSLELGRGANVLTFGAGSRLTVL.

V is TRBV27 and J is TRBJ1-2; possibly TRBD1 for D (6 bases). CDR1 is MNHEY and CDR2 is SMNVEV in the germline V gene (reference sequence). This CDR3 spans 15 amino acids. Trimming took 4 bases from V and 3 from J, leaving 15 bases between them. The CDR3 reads CASSSLGQHDYGYTF. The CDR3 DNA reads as TGTGCCAGCAGTTCACTGGGACAACACGACTATGGCTACACCTTC.

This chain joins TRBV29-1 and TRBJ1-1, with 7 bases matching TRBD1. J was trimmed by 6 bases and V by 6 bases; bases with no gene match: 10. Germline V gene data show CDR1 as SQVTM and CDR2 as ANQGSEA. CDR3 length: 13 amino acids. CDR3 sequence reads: CSVADRVVPEAFF. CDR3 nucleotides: TGCAGCGTCGCCGACAGGGTAGTCCCTGAAGCTTTCTTT.

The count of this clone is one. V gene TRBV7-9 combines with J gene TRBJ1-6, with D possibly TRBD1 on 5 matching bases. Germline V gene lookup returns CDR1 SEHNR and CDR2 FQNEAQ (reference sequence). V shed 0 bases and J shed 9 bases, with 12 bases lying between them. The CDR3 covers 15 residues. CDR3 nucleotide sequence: TGTGCCAGCAGCTTAGCGGCAGGGAAAGGTTCACCCCTCCACTTT. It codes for CASSLAAGKGSPLHF.

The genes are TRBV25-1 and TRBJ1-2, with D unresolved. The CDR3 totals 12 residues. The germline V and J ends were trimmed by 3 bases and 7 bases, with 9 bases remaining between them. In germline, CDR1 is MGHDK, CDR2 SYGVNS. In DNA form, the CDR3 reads TGTGCCAGCAGTGACTTCAGAGTTGGCTACACCTTC. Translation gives CASSDFRVGYTF.

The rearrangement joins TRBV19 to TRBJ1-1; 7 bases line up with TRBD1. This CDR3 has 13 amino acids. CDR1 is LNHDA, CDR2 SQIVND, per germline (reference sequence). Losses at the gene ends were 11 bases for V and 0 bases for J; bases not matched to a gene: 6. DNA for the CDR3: TGTGCCTCGAGACAGGGACTGAACACTGAAGCTTTCTTT. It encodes CASRQGLNTEAFF. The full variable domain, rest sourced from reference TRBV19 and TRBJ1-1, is DGGITQSPKYLFRKEGQNVTLSCEQNLNHDAMYWYRQDPGQGLRLIYYSQIVNDFQKGDIAEGYSVSREKKESFPLTVTSAQKNPTAFYLCASRQGLNTEAFFGQGTRLTVV.

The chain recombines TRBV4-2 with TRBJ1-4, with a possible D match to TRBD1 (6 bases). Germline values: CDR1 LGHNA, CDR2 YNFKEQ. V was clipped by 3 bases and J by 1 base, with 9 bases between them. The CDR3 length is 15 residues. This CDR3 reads CASSHDRKTNEKLFF. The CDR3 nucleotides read TGTGCCAGCAGCCATGACAGGAAAACTAATGAAAAACTGTTTTTT.

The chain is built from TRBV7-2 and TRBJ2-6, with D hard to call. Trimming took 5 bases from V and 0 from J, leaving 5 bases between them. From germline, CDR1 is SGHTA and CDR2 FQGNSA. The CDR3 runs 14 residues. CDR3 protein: CASSTNSGANVLTF. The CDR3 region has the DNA TGTGCCAGCAGCACGAACTCTGGGGCCAACGTCCTGACTTTC.

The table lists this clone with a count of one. This chain's CDR3 is CACQEPSYEQYF. The CDR3 DNA sequence: TGTGCCTGCCAGGAGCCATCCTACGAGCAGTACTTC. This sequence joins TRBV30 and TRBJ2-7, with D unclear. V was shortened by 6 bases and J by 1 base, with 10 bases between the two germline ends. The CDR3 is made up of 12 amino acids. Germline CDR1 reads GTSNPN; CDR2 reads SVGIG (reference sequence).

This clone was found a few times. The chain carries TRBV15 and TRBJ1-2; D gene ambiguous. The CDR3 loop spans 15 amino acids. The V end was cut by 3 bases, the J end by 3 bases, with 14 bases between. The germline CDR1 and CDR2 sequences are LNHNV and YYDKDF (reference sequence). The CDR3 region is CATSSPLEDDYGYTF. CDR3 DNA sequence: TGTGCCACCAGCAGCCCTTTAGAGGATGACTATGGCTACACCTTC.

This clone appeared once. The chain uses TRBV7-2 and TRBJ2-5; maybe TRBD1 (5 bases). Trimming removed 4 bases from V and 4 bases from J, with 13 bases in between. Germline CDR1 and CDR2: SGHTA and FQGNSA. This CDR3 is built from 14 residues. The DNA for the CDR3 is TGTGCCAGCAGCTCGAAGGGGATGCGAGAGACCCAGTACTTC. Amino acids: CASSSKGMRETQYF.

Written as DNA, the CDR3 is TGTGCCTGGAGTCGACAGTACTACGAGCAGTACTTC. Translated, it gives CAWSRQYYEQYF. The chain carries TRBV30 and TRBJ2-7, with a possible D match to TRBD1 (5 bases). V gave up 2 bases and J gave up 3 bases, with 8 bases separating them. The germline gives CDR1 GTSNPN, CDR2 SVGIG (reference sequence). This CDR3 region has 12 residues. Full variable domain (outside the CDR3, taken from reference TRBV30 and TRBJ2-7): SQTIHQWPATLVQPVGSPLSLECTVEGTSNPNLYWYRQAAGRGLQLLFYSVGIGQISSEVPQNLSASRPQDRQFILSSKKLLLSDSGFYLCAWSRQYYEQYFGPGTRLTVT.

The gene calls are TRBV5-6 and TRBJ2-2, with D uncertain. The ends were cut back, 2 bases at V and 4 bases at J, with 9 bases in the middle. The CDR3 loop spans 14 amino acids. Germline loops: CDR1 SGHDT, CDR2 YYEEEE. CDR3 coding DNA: TGTGCCAGCAGCTTCAAGGGAAGCACCGGGGAGCTGTTTTTT. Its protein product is CASSFKGSTGELFF.